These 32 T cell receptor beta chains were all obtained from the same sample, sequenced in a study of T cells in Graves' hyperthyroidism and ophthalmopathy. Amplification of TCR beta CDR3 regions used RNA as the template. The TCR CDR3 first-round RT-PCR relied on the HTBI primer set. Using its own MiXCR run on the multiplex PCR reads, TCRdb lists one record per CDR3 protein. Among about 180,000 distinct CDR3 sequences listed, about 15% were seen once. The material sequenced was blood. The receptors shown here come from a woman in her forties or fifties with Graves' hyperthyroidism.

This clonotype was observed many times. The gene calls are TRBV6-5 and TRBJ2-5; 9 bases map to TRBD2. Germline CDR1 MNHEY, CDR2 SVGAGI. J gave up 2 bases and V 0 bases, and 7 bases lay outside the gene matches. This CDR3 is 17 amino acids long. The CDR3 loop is CASSYSGLARGQETQYF. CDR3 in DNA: TGTGCCAGCAGTTACTCGGGACTAGCAAGGGGGCAAGAGACCCAGTACTTC.

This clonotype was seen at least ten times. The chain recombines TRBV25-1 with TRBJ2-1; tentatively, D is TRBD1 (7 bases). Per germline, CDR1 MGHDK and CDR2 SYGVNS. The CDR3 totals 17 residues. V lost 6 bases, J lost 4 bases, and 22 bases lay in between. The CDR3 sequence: CASSHGSGDSVYNEQFF. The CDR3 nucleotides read TGTGCCAGCAGCCACGGGAGTGGGGACAGCGTATACAATGAGCAGTTCTTC.

The CDR3 DNA reads as TGTGCCAGCAGCTCTATCCCCGGGACAGGGGAGGTCACTGAAGCTTTCTTT. Residues: CASSSIPGTGEVTEAFF. The chain recombines TRBV7-9 with TRBJ1-1, with TRBD1 matching 10 bases. V shed 4 bases and J 4 bases; nucleotides not matched to a gene: 12. The germline gives CDR1 SEHNR, CDR2 FQNEAQ (reference sequence). This CDR3 region has 17 residues. Looking up the rest from reference TRBV7-9 and TRBJ1-1 gives the full variable domain: DTGVSQNPRHKITKRGQNVTFRCDPISEHNRLYWYRQTLGQGPEFLTYFQNEAQLEKSRLLSDRFSAERPKGSFSTLEIQRTEQGDSAMYLCASSSIPGTGEVTEAFFGQGTRLTVV.

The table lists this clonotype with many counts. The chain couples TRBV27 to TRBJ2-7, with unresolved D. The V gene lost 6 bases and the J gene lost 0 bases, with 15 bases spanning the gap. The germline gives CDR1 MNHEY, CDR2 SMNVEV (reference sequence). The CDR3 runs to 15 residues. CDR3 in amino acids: CASSAVRASSYEQYF. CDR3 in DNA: TGTGCCAGCAGCGCGGTAAGGGCATCCTCCTACGAGCAGTACTTC.

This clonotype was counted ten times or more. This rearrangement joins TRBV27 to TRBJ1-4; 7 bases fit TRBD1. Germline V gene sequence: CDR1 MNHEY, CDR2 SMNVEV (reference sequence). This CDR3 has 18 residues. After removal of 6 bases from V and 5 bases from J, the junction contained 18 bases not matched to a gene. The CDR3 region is CASRPYRGYGAENEKLFF. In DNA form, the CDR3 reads TGTGCCAGCAGGCCTTACAGGGGTTACGGTGCAGAAAATGAAAAACTGTTTTTT.

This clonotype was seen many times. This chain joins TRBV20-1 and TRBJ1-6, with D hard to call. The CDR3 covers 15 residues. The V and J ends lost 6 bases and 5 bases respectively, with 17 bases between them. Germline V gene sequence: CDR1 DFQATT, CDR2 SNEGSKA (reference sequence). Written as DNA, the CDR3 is TGCAGTGCCCCAACTGGCCTGATGGATAATTCACCCCTCCACTTT. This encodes CSAPTGLMDNSPLHF.

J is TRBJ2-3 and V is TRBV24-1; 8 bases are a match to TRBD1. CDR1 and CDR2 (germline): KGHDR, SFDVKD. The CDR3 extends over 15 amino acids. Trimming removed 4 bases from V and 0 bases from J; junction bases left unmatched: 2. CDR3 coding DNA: TGTGCCACCAGTGAGGGGACAGGAAGCACAGATACGCAGTATTTT. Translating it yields CATSEGTGSTDTQYF.

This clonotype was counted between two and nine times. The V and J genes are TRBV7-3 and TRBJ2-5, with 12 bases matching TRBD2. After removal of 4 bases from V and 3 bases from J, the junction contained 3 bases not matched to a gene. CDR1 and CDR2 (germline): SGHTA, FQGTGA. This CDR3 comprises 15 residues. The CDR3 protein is CASSSSGGAEETQYF. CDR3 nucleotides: TGTGCCAGCAGCTCTAGCGGGGGGGCCGAAGAGACCCAGTACTTC.

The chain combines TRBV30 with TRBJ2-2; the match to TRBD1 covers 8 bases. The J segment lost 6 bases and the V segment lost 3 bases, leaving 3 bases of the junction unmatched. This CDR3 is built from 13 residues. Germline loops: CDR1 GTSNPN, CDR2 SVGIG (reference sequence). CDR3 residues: CAWSGTGSGELFF. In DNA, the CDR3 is TGTGCCTGGAGCGGGACAGGATCCGGGGAGCTGTTTTTT.

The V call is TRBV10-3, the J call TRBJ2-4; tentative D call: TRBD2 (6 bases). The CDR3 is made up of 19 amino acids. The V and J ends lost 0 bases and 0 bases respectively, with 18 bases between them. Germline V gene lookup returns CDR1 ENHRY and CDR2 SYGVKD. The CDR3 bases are TGTGCCATCAGTGAGTCTCATCCGGCGGGGTCGCCAGCCAAAAACATTCAGTACTTC. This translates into CAISESHPAGSPAKNIQYF.

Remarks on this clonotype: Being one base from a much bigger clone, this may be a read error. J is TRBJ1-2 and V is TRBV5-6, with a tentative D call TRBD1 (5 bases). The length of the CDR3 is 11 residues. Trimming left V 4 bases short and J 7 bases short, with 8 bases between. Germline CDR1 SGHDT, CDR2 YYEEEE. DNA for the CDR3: TGTGCCAGCAGCAGGGACTGTGGCTACACCTTC. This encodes CASSRDCGYTF.

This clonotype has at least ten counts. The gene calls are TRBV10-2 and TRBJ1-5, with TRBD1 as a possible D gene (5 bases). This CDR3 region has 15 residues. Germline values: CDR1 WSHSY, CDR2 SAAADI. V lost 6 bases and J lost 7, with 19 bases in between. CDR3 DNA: TGCGCCAGCAGGCCGGGTGGGGCAGGGAGACAGCCCCAGCATTTT. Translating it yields CASRPGGAGRQPQHF.

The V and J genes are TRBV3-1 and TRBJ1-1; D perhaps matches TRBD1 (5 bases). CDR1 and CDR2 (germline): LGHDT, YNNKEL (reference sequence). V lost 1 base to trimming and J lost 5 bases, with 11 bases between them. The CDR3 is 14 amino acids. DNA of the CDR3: TGTGCCAGCAGCCAAGCACCGGGGGGAACTGAAGCTTTCTTT. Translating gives CASSQAPGGTEAFF. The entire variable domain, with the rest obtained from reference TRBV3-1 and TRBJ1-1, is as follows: DTAVSQTPKYLVTQMGNDKSIKCEQNLGHDTMYWYKQDSKKFLKIMFSYNNKELIINETVPNRFSPKSPDKAHLNLHINSLELGDSAVYFCASSQAPGGTEAFFGQGTRLTVV.

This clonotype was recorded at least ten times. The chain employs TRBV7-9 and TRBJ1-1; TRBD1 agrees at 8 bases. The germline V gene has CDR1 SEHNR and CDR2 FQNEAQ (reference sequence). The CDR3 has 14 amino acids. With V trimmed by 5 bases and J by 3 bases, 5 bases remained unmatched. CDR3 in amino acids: CASSHSGGYTEAFF. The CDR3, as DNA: TGTGCCAGCAGCCACTCAGGGGGCTACACTGAAGCTTTCTTT.

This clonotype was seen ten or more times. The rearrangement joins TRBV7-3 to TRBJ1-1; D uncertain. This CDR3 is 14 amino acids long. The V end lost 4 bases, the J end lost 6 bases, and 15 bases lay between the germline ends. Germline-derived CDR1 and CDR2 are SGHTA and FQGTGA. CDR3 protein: CASSWNSDTPEAFF. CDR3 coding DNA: TGTGCCAGCAGCTGGAACTCCGACACCCCTGAAGCTTTCTTT.

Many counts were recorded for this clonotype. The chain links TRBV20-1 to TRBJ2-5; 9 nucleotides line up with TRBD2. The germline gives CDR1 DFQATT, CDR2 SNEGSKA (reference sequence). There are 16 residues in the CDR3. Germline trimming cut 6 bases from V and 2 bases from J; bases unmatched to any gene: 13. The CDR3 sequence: CSARRGQAGGQETQYF. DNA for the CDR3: TGCAGTGCGAGGAGGGGGCAAGCGGGGGGTCAAGAGACCCAGTACTTC.

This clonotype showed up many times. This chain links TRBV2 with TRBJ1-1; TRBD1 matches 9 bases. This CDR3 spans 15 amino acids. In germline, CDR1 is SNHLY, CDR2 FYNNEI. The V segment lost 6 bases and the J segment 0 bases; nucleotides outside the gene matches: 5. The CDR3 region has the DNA TGTGCCAGCAGGGACAGGGGCCTTATGAACACTGAAGCTTTCTTT. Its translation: CASRDRGLMNTEAFF.

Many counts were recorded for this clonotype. DNA of the CDR3: TGCGCCAGCAGCCCGGGATCTTATAACACTGAAGCTTTCTTT. Translating gives CASSPGSYNTEAFF. This rearrangement joins TRBV5-1 to TRBJ1-1; D is unclear. The CDR3 runs to 14 residues. CDR1 and CDR2 (germline): SGHRS, YFSETQ. V lost 4 bases to trimming and J lost 2 bases, with 12 bases between them.

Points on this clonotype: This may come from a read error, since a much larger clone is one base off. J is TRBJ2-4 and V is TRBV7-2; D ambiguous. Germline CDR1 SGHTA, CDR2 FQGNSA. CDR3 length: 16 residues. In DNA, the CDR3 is TGTGCCGGCAGCTTAGTTGCCGGCCTAGCCAAAAACATTCAGTACTTC. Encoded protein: CAGSLVAGLAKNIQYF. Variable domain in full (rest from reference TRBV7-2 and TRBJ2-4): GAGVSQSPSNKVTEKGKDVELRCDPISGHTALYWYRQSLGQGLEFLIYFQGNSAPDKSGLPSDRFSAERTGGSVSTLTIQRTQQEDSAVYLCAGSLVAGLAKNIQYFGAGTRLSVL.

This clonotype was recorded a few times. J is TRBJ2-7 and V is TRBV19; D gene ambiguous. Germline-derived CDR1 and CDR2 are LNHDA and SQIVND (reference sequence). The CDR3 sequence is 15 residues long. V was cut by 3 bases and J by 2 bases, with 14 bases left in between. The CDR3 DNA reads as TGTGCCAGTAGTATTTGGTTTGGTCAGACCTACGAGCAGTACTTC. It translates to CASSIWFGQTYEQYF.

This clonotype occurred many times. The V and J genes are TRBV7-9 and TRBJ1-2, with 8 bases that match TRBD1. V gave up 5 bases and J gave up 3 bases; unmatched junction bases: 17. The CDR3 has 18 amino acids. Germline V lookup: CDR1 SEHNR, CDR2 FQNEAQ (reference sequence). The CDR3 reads CASSRTPGQVRRDYGYTF. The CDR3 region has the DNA TGTGCCAGCAGCCGAACTCCGGGACAGGTACGACGGGACTATGGCTACACCTTC.

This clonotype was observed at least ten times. Written as DNA, the CDR3 is TGTGCCAGTAGTATTCCAGGGGAAATGAGAGTGTTCTATGGCTACACCTTC. It translates to CASSIPGEMRVFYGYTF. The chain is built from TRBV19 and TRBJ1-2; D might be TRBD1 (6 bases). The V gene's germline CDR1 is LNHDA and CDR2 SQIVND (reference sequence). This CDR3 is built from 17 residues. Trimming took off 3 bases at V and 4 bases at J, with 21 bases between the two ends. Combining the CDR3 with reference TRBV19 and TRBJ1-2 gives the whole variable domain DGGITQSPKYLFRKEGQNVTLSCEQNLNHDAMYWYRQDPGQGLRLIYYSQIVNDFQKGDIAEGYSVSREKKESFPLTVTSAQKNPTAFYLCASSIPGEMRVFYGYTFGSGTRLTVV.

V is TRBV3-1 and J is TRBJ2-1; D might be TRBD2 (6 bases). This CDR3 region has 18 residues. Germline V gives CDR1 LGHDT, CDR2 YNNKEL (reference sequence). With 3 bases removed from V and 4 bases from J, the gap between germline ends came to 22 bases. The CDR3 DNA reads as TGTGCCAGCAGCCAGGATCCGAAGCGGGTGAAGGTATACAATGAGCAGTTCTTC. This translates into CASSQDPKRVKVYNEQFF.

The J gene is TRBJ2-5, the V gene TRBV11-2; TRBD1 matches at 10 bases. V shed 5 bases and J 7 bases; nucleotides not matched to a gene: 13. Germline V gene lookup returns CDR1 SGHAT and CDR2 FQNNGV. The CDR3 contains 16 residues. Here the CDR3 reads CASSPGESGTGVTQYF. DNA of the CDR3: TGTGCCAGCAGCCCCGGCGAGAGCGGGACAGGGGTGACCCAGTACTTC.

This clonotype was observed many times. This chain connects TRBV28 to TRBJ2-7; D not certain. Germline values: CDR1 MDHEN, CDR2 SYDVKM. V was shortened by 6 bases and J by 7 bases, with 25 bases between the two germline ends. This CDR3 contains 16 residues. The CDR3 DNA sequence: TGTGCCAGCAGCGTCCCTGACACCTCCCTGCCGAGGGAGCAGTACTTC. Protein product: CASSVPDTSLPREQYF.

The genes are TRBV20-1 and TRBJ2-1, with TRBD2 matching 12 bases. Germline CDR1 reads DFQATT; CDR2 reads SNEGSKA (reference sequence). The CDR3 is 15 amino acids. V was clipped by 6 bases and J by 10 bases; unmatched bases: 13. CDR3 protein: CSAGTSGPTSGEQFF. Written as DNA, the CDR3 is TGCAGTGCAGGGACTAGCGGGCCTACCTCGGGAGAGCAGTTCTTC.

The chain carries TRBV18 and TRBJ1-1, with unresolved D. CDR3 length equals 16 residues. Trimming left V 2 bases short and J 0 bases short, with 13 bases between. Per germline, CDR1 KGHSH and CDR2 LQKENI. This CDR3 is CASSPETSLLNTEAFF. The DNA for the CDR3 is TGTGCCAGCTCACCAGAGACATCCCTCTTGAACACTGAAGCTTTCTTT. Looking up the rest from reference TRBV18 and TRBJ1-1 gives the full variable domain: NAGVMQNPRHLVRRRGQEARLRCSPMKGHSHVYWYRQLPEEGLKFMVYLQKENIIDESGMPKERFSAEFPKEGPSILRIQQVVRGDSAAYFCASSPETSLLNTEAFFGQGTRLTVV.

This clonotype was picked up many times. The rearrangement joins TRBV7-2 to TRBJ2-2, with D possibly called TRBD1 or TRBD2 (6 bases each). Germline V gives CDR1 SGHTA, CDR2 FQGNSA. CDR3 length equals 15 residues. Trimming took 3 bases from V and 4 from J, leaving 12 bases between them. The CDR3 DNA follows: TGTGCCAGCAGCTTTGGGGGGCTGAGCACCGGGGAGCTGTTTTTT. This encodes CASSFGGLSTGELFF.

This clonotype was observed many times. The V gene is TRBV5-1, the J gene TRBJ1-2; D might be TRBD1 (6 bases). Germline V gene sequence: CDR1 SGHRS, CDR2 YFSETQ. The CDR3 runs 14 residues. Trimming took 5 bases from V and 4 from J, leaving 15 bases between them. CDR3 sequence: CASSGTNRAYGYTF. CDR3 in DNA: TGCGCCAGCAGTGGGACAAACCGGGCCTATGGCTACACCTTC.

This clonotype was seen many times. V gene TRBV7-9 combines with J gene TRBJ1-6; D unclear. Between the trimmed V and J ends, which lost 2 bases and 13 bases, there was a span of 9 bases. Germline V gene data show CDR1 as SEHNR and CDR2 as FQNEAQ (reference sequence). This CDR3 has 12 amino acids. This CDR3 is CASSLSGGPLHF. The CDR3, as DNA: TGTGCCAGCAGCTTAAGCGGTGGGCCCCTCCACTTT.

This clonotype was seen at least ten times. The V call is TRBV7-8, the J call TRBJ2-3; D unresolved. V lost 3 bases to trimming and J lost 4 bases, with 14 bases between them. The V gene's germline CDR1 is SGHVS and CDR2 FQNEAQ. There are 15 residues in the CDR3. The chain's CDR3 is CASSFTRGWADTQYF. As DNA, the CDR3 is TGTGCCAGCAGCTTTACTCGTGGTTGGGCAGATACGCAGTATTTT.

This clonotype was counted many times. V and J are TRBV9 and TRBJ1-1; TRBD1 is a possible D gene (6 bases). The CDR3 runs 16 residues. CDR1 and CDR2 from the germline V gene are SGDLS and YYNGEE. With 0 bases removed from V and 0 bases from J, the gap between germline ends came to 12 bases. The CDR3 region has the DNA TGTGCCAGCAGCGTAGCTACAGGGTCCATGAACACTGAAGCTTTCTTT. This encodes CASSVATGSMNTEAFF.